Ten or more counts support the clone carrying this T cell receptor beta chain. Antigen specificity is unknown. Germline CDR1 SEHNR, CDR2 FQNEAQ (reference sequence). This CDR3 contains 12 residues. Trimming cost V 4 bases and J 4 bases, with 8 bases left between them. Hyperthyroidism of Graves' type that showed no ophthalmopathy progression within 18 months was stable. This sample is drawn from a study of T cells in Graves' hyperthyroidism and ophthalmopathy. Whole-study findings and limits: Blood shared most expanded thyroid clonotypes above 0.001.

Amplified TCR beta CDR3 regions came from RNA transcripts. Using the HTBI primer set, a first-round RT-PCR was run on the TCR CDR3. A single record per CDR3 protein comes from TCRdb applying MiXCR to the multiplex PCR reads. This table holds under 800,000 distinct CDR3 sequences, 12% to 15% found once. This rearrangement joins TRBV7-9 to TRBJ2-7; D may be TRBD2 (5 bases). Sequenced input: blood. This clonotype was sampled from a woman aged 18-29 years with Graves' hyperthyroidism. The CDR3 spells CASSSRGYEQYF. The CDR3 bases are TGTGCCAGCAGCTCCAGAGGGTACGAGCAGTACTTC.